Listed here are 18 T cell receptor beta chains from one sample, sequenced in a study of cytotoxic CD8 clonotypes in ibrutinib-treated CLL (dated by TCRdb to about 2021). The receptor library was made with the immunoSEQ multiplex PCR assay. TCRdb obtained this table from immuneACCESS and retained in-frame rearrangements with V and J assigned. These tables miss some clones; where compared with another copy, unresolved V genes account for less than half of the shortfall, and the remainder is unexplained. The sample includes nearly 50,000 clones, with around 60% observed a single time. 25% to 35% of the sample is taken by the ten largest. Per the publication, the time point label means: approximately 25 months on ibrutinib. The sequencing here drew on PBMCs, taken after 24 months of ibrutinib treatment. Receptors were obtained from a human donor with chronic lymphocytic leukemia.

This clone appeared once. This chain links TRBV7-8 with TRBJ2-5; D uncertain. This CDR3 region has 12 residues. V was trimmed by 5 bases and J by 11 bases, leaving 15 bases between them. Germline V gene data show CDR1 as SGHVS and CDR2 as FQNEAQ. This chain's CDR3 is CASSPAVEEQYF. The CDR3 nucleotides read TGTGCCAGCAGCCCGGCGGTGGAAGAGCAGTACTTC.

This chain connects TRBV4-2 to TRBJ2-3; 15 nucleotides match TRBD2. J was trimmed by 4 bases and V by 0 bases; bases with no gene match: 11. The CDR3 has 20 residues. Germline assignment: CDR1 LGHNA and CDR2 YNFKEQ. The CDR3 coding sequence is TGTGCCAGCAGCCAAGATCAGGCGGGGCGGACTAGCGGGGGGGCAGATACGCAGTATTTT. Protein: CASSQDQAGRTSGGADTQYF.

The chain recombines TRBV2 with TRBJ2-1; D is uncertain. This CDR3 is 12 amino acids long. Trimming removed 5 bases at V and 7 bases at J, with 9 bases between. Looked up from germline, CDR1 is SNHLY and CDR2 is FYNNEI. The CDR3 DNA is TGTGCCAGCAGTCTAGTATATAATGAGCAGTTCTTC. Amino acid sequence: CASSLVYNEQFF. Full variable domain (missing parts from reference TRBV2 and TRBJ2-1): EPEVTQTPSHQVTQMGQEVILRCVPISNHLYFYWYRQILGQKVEFLVSFYNNEISEKSEIFDDQFSVERPDGSNFTLKIRSTKLEDSAMYFCASSLVYNEQFFGPGTRLTVL.

This chain connects TRBV19 to TRBJ1-2, with TRBD1 matching 10 bases. The junction had 6 bases not matched to a gene; V was cut back by 4 bases and J by 4 bases. This CDR3 has 15 amino acids. In germline, CDR1 is LNHDA, CDR2 SQIVND (reference sequence). CDR3 loop: CASSTGQGISYGYTF. CDR3 bases: TGTGCCAGTAGTACGGGACAGGGGATAAGCTATGGCTACACCTTC.

There are many counts of this clone. V gene TRBV11-2 combines with J gene TRBJ1-2; D call uncertain. V was trimmed by 2 bases and J by 0 bases, leaving 10 bases between them. This CDR3 region has 15 residues. Germline values: CDR1 SGHAT, CDR2 FQNNGV. This CDR3 is CASSLSGRANYGYTF. The CDR3 DNA sequence: TGTGCCAGCAGCTTATCCGGCAGAGCTAACTATGGCTACACCTTC.

The V call is TRBV19, the J call TRBJ1-1; TRBD1 agrees at 7 bases. Germline V gene sequence: CDR1 LNHDA, CDR2 SQIVND (reference sequence). CDR3 length: 17 amino acids. Trimming cost V 7 bases and J 4 bases; bases outside gene matches: 18. In DNA, the CDR3 is TGTGCCAGTACTTCCACTGGGGCAGGGGGACGGCGCACTGAAGCTTTCTTT. As protein: CASTSTGAGGRRTEAFF.

This clone was counted many times. The chain joins TRBV7-9 to TRBJ2-7; the D gene is possibly TRBD1 (6 bases). Germline CDR1 is SEHNR and CDR2 is FQNEAQ (reference sequence). Trimming shortened V by 5 bases and J by 5 bases, and 13 bases separated the two germline ends. The CDR3 has 13 amino acids. CDR3 sequence (DNA): TGTGCCAGCAGCCCCTCAGGGGCCGACGAGCAGTACTTC. Its protein product is CASSPSGADEQYF.

The rearrangement uses TRBV10-3 and TRBJ1-2; D remains ambiguous. There are 14 residues in the CDR3. Trimming stripped 7 bases from V and 3 bases from J, with 15 bases between. Germline V gene sequence: CDR1 ENHRY, CDR2 SYGVKD. CDR3 amino acids: CAINPGGEDYGYTF. The CDR3 DNA is TGTGCCATCAACCCCGGCGGTGAGGACTATGGCTACACCTTC.

The sample holds one count of this clone. The V call is TRBV10-2, the J call TRBJ2-7; weak D call: TRBD1 (5 bases). The CDR3 spans 14 residues. The V gene's germline CDR1 is WSHSY and CDR2 SAAADI. The ends were cut back, 4 bases at V and 5 bases at J, with 15 bases in the middle. The CDR3 sequence is CASSGGRPMDEQYF. The CDR3 DNA follows: TGCGCCAGCAGTGGGGGCCGGCCGATGGACGAGCAGTACTTC.

This chain joins TRBV11-1 and TRBJ2-7; TRBD1 agrees at 10 bases. Trimming took 5 bases from V and 4 from J; bases not matched to a gene: 5. The CDR3 spans 14 residues. CDR1 is SGHAT, CDR2 FQDESV, per germline (reference sequence). Here the CDR3 reads CASSPTGGRYEQYF. The CDR3 nucleotides are TGTGCCAGCAGCCCGACAGGGGGCAGGTACGAGCAGTACTTC. Supplemented by reference TRBV11-1 and TRBJ2-7, the full variable domain reads EAEVAQSPRYKITEKSQAVAFWCDPISGHATLYWYRQILGQGPELLVQFQDESVVDDSQLPKDRFSAERLKGVDSTLKIQPAELGDSAMYLCASSPTGGRYEQYFGPGTRLTVT.

The chain recombines TRBV4-1 with TRBJ1-1; 8 nucleotides line up with TRBD1. From germline, CDR1 is MGHRA and CDR2 YSYEKL. This CDR3 has 14 residues. With V trimmed by 5 bases and J by 6 bases, 8 bases remained unmatched. This chain's CDR3 is CASSFRTGRSEAFF. The CDR3 DNA follows: TGCGCCAGCAGCTTTCGGACAGGGAGGTCTGAAGCTTTCTTT.

This chain links TRBV6-5 with TRBJ2-3, with a weak D call TRBD2 (5 bases). Looked up from germline, CDR1 is MNHEY and CDR2 is SVGAGI. CDR3 length: 16 residues. V was shortened by 0 bases and J by 1 base, with 11 bases between the two germline ends. The CDR3 spells CASSYSVTGGTDTQYF. CDR3 nucleotide sequence: TGTGCCAGCAGTTACTCGGTCACCGGGGGCACAGATACGCAGTATTTT.

This chain joins TRBV15 and TRBJ2-7; 7 bases align to TRBD1. V shed 2 bases and J 0 bases; nucleotides not matched to a gene: 4. The CDR3 consists of 15 residues. Per germline, CDR1 LNHNV and CDR2 YYDKDF (reference sequence). The CDR3 DNA reads TGTGCCACCAGCAGATCCGGGACAGCCTCCTACGAGCAGTACTTC. Protein: CATSRSGTASYEQYF.

There are a few counts of this clone. This chain joins TRBV7-8 and TRBJ1-5; 9 bases fit TRBD1. The CDR3 totals 15 residues. Losses at the gene ends were 4 bases for V and 4 bases for J; bases not matched to a gene: 5. Germline V gene data show CDR1 as SGHVS and CDR2 as FQNEAQ. In DNA form, the CDR3 reads TGTGCCAGCAGCTCGCGGACAGGGGATAATCAGCCCCAGCATTTT. Encoded protein: CASSSRTGDNQPQHF. The full variable domain, in which reference TRBV7-8 and TRBJ1-5 provide the parts outside the CDR3, is GAGVSQSPRYKVAKRGQDVALRCDPISGHVSLFWYQQALGQGPEFLTYFQNEAQLDKSGLPSDRFFAERPEGSVSTLKIQRTQQEDSAVYLCASSSRTGDNQPQHFGDGTRLSIL.

The gene calls are TRBV6-5 and TRBJ1-6; D gene unclear. Germline CDR1 is MNHEY and CDR2 is SVGAGI. Trimming removed 6 bases at V and 9 bases at J, with 9 bases between. The CDR3 runs to 12 residues. The CDR3 sequence is CASRAEISPLHF. The CDR3 DNA sequence: TGTGCCAGCAGGGCTGAAATTTCACCCCTCCACTTT.

The rearrangement uses TRBV5-1 and TRBJ2-7; 7 positions match TRBD1. The germline V gene encodes CDR1 SGHRS and CDR2 YFSETQ. Losses at the gene ends were 0 bases for V and 3 bases for J; bases not matched to a gene: 3. The CDR3 loop spans 14 amino acids. CDR3 protein: CASSLGQGFYEQYF. CDR3 DNA sequence: TGCGCCAGCAGCTTGGGACAGGGTTTCTACGAGCAGTACTTC.

The chain links TRBV7-6 to TRBJ2-5, with D maybe TRBD2 (6 bases). V lost 4 bases, J lost 4 bases, and 22 bases lay in between. The germline V gene has CDR1 SGHVS and CDR2 FNYEAQ. The CDR3 loop spans 17 amino acids. The CDR3 is CASSSNSRDSWGETQYF. CDR3 in DNA: TGTGCCAGCAGCTCGAATTCCCGGGACTCTTGGGGAGAGACCCAGTACTTC.

This rearrangement joins TRBV5-1 to TRBJ2-7; TRBD1 aligns across 10 bases. The CDR3 is 15 residues long. The trim removed 1 base at V and 2 bases at J, leaving 3 bases unmatched. Germline lookup yields CDR1 SGHRS and CDR2 YFSETQ. CDR3 DNA: TGCGCCAGCAGCTTGTCTGACAGGGGGCCCTACGAGCAGTACTTC. Protein product: CASSLSDRGPYEQYF.